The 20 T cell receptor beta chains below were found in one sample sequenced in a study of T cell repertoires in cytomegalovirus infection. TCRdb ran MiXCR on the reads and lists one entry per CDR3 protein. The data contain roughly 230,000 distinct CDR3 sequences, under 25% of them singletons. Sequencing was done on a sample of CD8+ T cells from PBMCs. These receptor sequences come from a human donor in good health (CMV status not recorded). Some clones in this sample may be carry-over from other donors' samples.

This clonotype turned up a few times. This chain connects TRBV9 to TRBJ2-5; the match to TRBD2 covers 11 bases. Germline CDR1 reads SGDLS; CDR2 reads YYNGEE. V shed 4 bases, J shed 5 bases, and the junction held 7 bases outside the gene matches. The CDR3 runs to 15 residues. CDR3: CASSISGGAQETQYF. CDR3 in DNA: TGTGCCAGCAGCATTAGCGGGGGGGCCCAGGAGACCCAGTACTTC.

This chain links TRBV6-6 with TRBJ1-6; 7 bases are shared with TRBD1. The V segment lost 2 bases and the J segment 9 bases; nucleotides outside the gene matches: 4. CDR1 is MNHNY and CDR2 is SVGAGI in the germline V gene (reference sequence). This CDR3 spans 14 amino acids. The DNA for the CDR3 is TGTGCCAGCAGTTACGGGACAGAGTTTTCACCCCTCCACTTT. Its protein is CASSYGTEFSPLHF.

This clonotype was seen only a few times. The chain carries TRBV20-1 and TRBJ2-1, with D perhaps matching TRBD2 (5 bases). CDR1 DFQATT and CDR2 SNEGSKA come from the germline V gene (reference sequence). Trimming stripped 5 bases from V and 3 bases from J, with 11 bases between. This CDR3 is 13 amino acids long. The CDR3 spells CSARLGDYNEQFF. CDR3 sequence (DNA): TGCAGTGCTCGTCTCGGGGACTACAATGAGCAGTTCTTC.

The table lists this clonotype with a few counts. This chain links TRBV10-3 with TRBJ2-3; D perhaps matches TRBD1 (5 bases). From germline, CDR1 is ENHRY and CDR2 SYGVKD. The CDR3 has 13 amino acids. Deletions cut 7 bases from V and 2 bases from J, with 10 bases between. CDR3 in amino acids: CAINPDNTDTQYF. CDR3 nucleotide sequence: TGTGCCATCAACCCGGACAACACAGATACGCAGTATTTT.

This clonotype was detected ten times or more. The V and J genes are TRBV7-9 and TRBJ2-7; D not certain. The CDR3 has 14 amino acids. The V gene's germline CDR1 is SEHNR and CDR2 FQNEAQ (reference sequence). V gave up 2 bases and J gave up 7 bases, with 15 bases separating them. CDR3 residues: CASSLYLNPPEQYF. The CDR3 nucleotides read TGTGCCAGCAGCTTATACTTAAACCCACCGGAGCAGTACTTC.

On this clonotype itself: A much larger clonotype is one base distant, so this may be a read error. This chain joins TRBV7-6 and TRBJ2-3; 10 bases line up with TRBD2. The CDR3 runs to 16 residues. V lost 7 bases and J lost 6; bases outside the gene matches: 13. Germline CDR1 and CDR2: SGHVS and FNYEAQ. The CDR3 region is CASITTSGGAGDTQYF. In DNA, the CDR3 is TGTGCCAGCATCACTACGAGCGGGGGGGCAGGGGATACGCAGTATTTT.

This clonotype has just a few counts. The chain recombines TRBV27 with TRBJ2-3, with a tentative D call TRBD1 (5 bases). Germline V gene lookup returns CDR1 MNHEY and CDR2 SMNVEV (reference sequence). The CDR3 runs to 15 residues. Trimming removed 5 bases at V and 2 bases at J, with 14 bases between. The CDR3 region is CASSRTGPHTDTQYF. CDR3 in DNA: TGTGCCAGCAGTCGTACAGGACCCCACACAGATACGCAGTATTTT.

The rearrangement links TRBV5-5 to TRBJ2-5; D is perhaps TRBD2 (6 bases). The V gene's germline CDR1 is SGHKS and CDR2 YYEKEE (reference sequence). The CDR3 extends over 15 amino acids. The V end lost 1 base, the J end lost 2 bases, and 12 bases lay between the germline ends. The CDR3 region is CASSLRGTQQETQYF. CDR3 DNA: TGTGCCAGCAGCTTGCGGGGGACCCAACAAGAGACCCAGTACTTC.

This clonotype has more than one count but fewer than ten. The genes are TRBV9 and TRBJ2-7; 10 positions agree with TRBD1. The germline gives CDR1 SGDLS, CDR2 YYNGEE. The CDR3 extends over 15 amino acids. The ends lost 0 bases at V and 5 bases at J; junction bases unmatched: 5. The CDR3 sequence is CASSVAGDRGNEQYF. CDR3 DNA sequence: TGTGCCAGCAGCGTAGCTGGGGACAGGGGTAACGAGCAGTACTTC.

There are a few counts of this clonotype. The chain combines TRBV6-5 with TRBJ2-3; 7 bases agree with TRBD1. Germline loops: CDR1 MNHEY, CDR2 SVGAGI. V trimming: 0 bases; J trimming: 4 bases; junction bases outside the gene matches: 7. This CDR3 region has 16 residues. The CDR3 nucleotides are TGTGCCAGCAGTTACTCGGCAGGGGGTCATTCAGATACGCAGTATTTT. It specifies CASSYSAGGHSDTQYF.

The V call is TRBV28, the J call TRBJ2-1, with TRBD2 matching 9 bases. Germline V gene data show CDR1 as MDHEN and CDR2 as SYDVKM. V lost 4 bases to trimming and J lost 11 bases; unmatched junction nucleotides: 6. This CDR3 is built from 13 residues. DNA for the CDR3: TGTGCCAGCAGTTCTCGCGGGAGGGGGAAGCAGTTCTTC. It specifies CASSSRGRGKQFF. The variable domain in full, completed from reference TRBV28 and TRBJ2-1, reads DVKVTQSSRYLVKRTGEKVFLECVQDMDHENMFWYRQDPGLGLRLIYFSYDVKMKEKGDIPEGYSVSREKKERFSLILESASTNQTSMYLCASSSRGRGKQFFGPGTRLTVL.

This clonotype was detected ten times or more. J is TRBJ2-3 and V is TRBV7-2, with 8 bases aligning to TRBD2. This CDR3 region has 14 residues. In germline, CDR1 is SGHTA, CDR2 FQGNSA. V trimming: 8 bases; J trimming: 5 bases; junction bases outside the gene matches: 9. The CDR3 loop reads CASGSGAPLDTQYF. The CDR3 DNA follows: TGTGCCAGCGGTAGCGGGGCCCCCCTAGATACGCAGTATTTT.

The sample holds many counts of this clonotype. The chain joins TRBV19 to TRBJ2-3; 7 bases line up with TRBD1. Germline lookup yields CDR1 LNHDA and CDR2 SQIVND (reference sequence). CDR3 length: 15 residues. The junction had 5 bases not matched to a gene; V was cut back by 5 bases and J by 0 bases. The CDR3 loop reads CASSPDRASTDTQYF. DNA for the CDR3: TGTGCCAGTAGTCCAGACAGGGCCAGCACAGATACGCAGTATTTT.

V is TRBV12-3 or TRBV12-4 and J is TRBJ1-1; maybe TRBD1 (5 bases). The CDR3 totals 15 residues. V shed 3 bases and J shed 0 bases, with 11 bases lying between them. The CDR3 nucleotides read TGTGCCAGCAGTTTCTCCGGGACGGTGAACACTGAAGCTTTCTTT. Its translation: CASSFSGTVNTEAFF.

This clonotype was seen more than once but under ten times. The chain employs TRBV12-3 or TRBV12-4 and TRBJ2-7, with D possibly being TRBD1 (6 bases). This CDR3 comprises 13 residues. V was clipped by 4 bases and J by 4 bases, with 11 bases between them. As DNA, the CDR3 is TGTGCCAGCAGTTCCAGGGGCCGGTACGAGCAGTACTTC. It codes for CASSSRGRYEQYF.

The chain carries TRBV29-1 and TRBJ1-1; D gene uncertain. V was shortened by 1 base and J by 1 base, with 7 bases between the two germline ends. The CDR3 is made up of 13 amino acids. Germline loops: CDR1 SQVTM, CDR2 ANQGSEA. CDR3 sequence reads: CSVEGGKNTEAFF. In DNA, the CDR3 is TGCAGCGTTGAAGGGGGAAAGAACACTGAAGCTTTCTTT.

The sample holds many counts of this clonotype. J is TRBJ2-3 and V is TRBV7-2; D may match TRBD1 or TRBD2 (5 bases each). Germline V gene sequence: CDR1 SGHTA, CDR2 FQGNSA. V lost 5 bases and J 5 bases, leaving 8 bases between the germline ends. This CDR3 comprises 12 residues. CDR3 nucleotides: TGTGCCAGCAGCATGAGGGGAGATACGCAGTATTTT. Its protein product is CASSMRGDTQYF.

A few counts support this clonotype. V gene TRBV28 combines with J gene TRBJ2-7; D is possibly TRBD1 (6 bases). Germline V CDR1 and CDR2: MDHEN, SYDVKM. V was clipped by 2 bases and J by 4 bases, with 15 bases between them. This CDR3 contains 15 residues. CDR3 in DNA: TGTGCCAGCAGTTTAAATGGCAGGGGAAGTTACGAGCAGTACTTC. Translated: CASSLNGRGSYEQYF. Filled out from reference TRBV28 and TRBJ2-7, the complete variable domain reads DVKVTQSSRYLVKRTGEKVFLECVQDMDHENMFWYRQDPGLGLRLIYFSYDVKMKEKGDIPEGYSVSREKKERFSLILESASTNQTSMYLCASSLNGRGSYEQYFGPGTRLTVT.

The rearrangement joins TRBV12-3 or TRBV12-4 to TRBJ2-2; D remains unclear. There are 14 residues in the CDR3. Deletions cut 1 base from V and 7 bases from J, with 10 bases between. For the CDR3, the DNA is TGTGCCAGCAGTTTAGGGAATGCGATCGGGGAGCTGTTTTTT. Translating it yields CASSLGNAIGELFF.

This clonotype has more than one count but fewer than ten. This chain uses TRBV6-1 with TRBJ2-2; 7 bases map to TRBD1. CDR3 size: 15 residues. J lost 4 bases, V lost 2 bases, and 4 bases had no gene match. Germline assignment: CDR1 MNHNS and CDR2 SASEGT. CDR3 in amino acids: CASSESTGLTGELFF. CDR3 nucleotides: TGTGCCAGCAGTGAATCGACAGGGCTCACCGGGGAGCTGTTTTTT.